This TCR beta chain was profiled in a study of cytomegalovirus exposure and HLA in healthy donors. The donors were healthy bone marrow donors. This PCR relied on a set of 60 Vbeta primers and 13 Jbeta primers. Data came from immunoSEQ multiplex PCR; TCRdb stores just in-frame clones and leaves some out. The sample records 150,000 or so clones, about 88% being singletons. Sequenced material: PBMCs. The sequence was obtained from a man in his late teens or twenties in good health and CMV-seropositive.

Here the CDR3 reads CASSQDGGLRNEQFF. The CDR3 DNA follows: TGCGCCAGCAGCCAAGATGGGGGGTTGAGGAATGAGCAGTTCTTC. The V call is TRBV4-3, the J call TRBJ2-1; D is possibly TRBD2 (6 bases). V was trimmed by 0 bases and J by 7 bases, leaving 13 bases between them. Looked up from germline, CDR1 is LGHNA and CDR2 is YSLEER. This CDR3 comprises 15 residues.